The 2 T cell receptor beta chains reported below all come from one sample, sequenced in a study of blood T cell repertoires in COVID-19. Repertoires were generated with immunoSEQ multiplex PCR, while TCRdb's copy carries only in-frame clones and drops some. The table records roughly 180,000 clones, 80% of them present only once. The sequencing input was PBMCs or T cells enriched from blood (not recorded which). The source is a man aged 55 to 70 who had been exposed to COVID-19.

This clone showed up just a few times. This chain joins TRBV14 and TRBJ2-4, with D unclear. Germline V CDR1 and CDR2: SGHDN, FVKESK. The CDR3 contains 16 residues. Trimming pared 2 bases from V and 0 bases from J, leaving 11 bases between. CDR3 DNA: TGTGCCAGCAGCCAATTGGCCACCTTAGCCAAAAACATTCAGTACTTC. Translation: CASSQLATLAKNIQYF.

The chain couples TRBV24-1 to TRBJ1-5; 8 bases are a match to TRBD1. With V trimmed by 4 bases and J by 7 bases, 5 bases remained unmatched. The germline CDR1 and CDR2 sequences are KGHDR and SFDVKD. This CDR3 spans 14 amino acids. CDR3 amino acids: CATSEGTGWQPQHF. Written as DNA, the CDR3 is TGTGCCACCAGTGAGGGGACAGGATGGCAGCCCCAGCATTTT.